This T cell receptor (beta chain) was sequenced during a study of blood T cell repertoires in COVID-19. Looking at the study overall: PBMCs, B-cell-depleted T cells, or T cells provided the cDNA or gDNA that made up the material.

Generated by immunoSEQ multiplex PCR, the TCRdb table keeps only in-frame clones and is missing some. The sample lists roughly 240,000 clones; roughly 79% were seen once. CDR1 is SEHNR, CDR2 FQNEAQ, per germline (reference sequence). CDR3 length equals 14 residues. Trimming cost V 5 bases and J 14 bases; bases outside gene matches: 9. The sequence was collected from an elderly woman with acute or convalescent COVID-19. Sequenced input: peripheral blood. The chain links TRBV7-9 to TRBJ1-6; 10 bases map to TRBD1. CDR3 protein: CASSGAGQGLALHF. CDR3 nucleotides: TGTGCCAGCAGCGGAGCGGGACAGGGGTTGGCCCTCCACTTT.